This T cell receptor beta chain comes out of a study of blood T cell repertoires in COVID-19. The assay was immunoSEQ multiplex PCR, and TCRdb's table has in-frame clones only and misses some. Among some 48,000 clones listed, roughly 90% were seen once. Germline V gene data show CDR1 as KGHSH and CDR2 as LQKENI. V dropped 2 bases and J dropped 0 bases, with 8 bases sitting between them. The CDR3 spans 16 residues. This chain connects TRBV18 to TRBJ1-6, with D uncertain. The sequence came from a human donor in a cohort sampled during active COVID-19. The sequenced sample was peripheral blood. The CDR3 here is CASSPSGVSYNSPLHF. The CDR3 DNA follows: TGTGCCAGCTCACCATCCGGAGTCTCCTATAATTCACCCCTCCACTTT.